This is a list of T cell receptor beta chains from one sample in a study of response to subunit inactivated influenza vaccine. Each CDR3 protein gets one entry after TCRdb re-called the RT-PCR reads with MiXCR. The sample includes a few hundred thousand distinct CDR3 sequences, approximately 21% of them seen just once. Sequenced here: PBMCs from blood, sampled about 20 months after vaccination. The receptors shown here come from a man aged 50 to 69 who received an inactivated influenza vaccine. The CDR3 runs from the conserved cysteine through the conserved F or W. D genes are given only for firm matches. Clone sizes are given selectively: once, few, many, or a class where the clone is expanded.

v_gene	d_gene	abundance	j_gene	CDR3aa	CDR3nt
TRBV2	TRBD1	.	TRBJ2-5	CASSEQGVRETQYF	TGTGCCAGCAGTGAACAGGGGGTTCGGGAGACCCAGTACTTC
TRBV29-1	TRBD1	few	TRBJ1-2	CSVVGQGRYGYTF	TGCAGCGTTGTGGGACAGGGACGATATGGCTACACCTTC
TRBV29-1	TRBD1	few	TRBJ1-4	CSVAWGQRNEKLFF	TGCAGCGTAGCCTGGGGACAGAGAAATGAAAAACTGTTTTTT
TRBV7-2	.	.	TRBJ1-1	CASSPSRDTEAFF	TGTGCCAGCAGCCCATCGAGGGACACTGAAGCTTTCTTT
TRBV28	TRBD2	.	TRBJ2-1	CASNPGGDEQFF	TGTGCCAGCAATCCGGGGGGGGACGAGCAGTTCTTC
TRBV7-8	TRBD1	few	TRBJ1-2	CASSALDRGLRGYTF	TGTGCCAGCAGCGCCTTGGACAGGGGGCTACGGGGCTACACCTTC
TRBV10-3	.	.	TRBJ1-2	CAISEAENYGYTF	TGTGCCATCAGTGAGGCCGAAAACTATGGCTACACCTTC
TRBV5-1	.	few	TRBJ1-3	CASSPRSGNTIYF	TGCGCCAGCAGCCCGAGGTCAGGAAACACCATATATTTT
TRBV9	.	few	TRBJ2-3	CASSEGGGTDTQYF	TGTGCCAGCAGCGAGGGGGGCGGTACAGATACGCAGTATTTT
TRBV28	.	.	TRBJ1-6	CASGPPAAAFNSPLHF	TGTGCCAGCGGTCCTCCCGCGGCGGCTTTTAATTCACCCCTCCACTTT
TRBV15	.	few	TRBJ1-2	CATSTARRFYGYTF	TGTGCCACCAGCACTGCCCGGAGGTTCTATGGCTACACCTTC
TRBV25-1	.	few	TRBJ1-6	CASSIGNSPLHF	TGTGCCAGCAGCATCGGTAATTCACCCCTCCACTTT
TRBV20-1	TRBD1	.	TRBJ1-5	CSARSGQQPQHF	TGCAGTGCTAGATCGGGACAGCAGCCCCAGCATTTT
TRBV14	.	few	TRBJ2-1	CASSQYIEQFF	TGTGCCAGCAGCCAGTATATTGAGCAGTTCTTC
TRBV6-2/TRBV6-3	TRBD1	few	TRBJ1-1	CASSDWTGNTEAFF	TGTGCCAGCAGTGACTGGACAGGTAACACTGAAGCTTTCTTT
TRBV10-3	TRBD1	.	TRBJ1-1	CAIRPPGQGSTEAFF	TGTGCCATCAGACCTCCGGGACAGGGGAGCACTGAAGCTTTCTTT
TRBV10-2	TRBD1	.	TRBJ1-2	CANRDRVRGDGYTF	TGCGCCAACCGGGACAGGGTTCGTGGGGATGGCTACACCTTC
TRBV10-3	.	.	TRBJ2-1	CATGLYNEQFF	TGTGCCACGGGCCTATACAATGAGCAGTTCTTC
TRBV3-1	TRBD2	few	TRBJ2-2	CASSRLAGVDGGELFF	TGTGCCAGCAGCCGACTAGCGGGAGTCGACGGTGGGGAGCTGTTTTTT
TRBV10-3	TRBD1	.	TRBJ1-6	CAIRQGQHNSPLHF	TGTGCCATCAGACAGGGACAGCATAATTCACCCCTCCACTTT
TRBV12-3/TRBV12-4	.	many	TRBJ1-3	CASSLLGAVGNTIYF	TGTGCCAGCAGTTTACTGGGGGCGGTTGGAAACACCATATATTTT
TRBV6-5	TRBD2	.	TRBJ2-2	CASSSETSGGRNTGELFF	TGTGCCAGCAGTTCAGAGACTAGCGGGGGACGGAACACCGGGGAGCTGTTTTTT
TRBV10-3	TRBD1	many	TRBJ1-4	CAISEPGGTGSEKLFF	TGTGCCATCAGTGAGCCTGGCGGGACAGGGAGTGAAAAACTGTTTTTT
TRBV5-1	TRBD1	many	TRBJ1-2	CASSPGTGEGYTF	TGCGCCAGCAGCCCGGGGACAGGGGAAGGCTACACCTTC